What follows describes a single T cell receptor (beta chain). Its cognate antigen is unknown. The method was immunoSEQ multiplex PCR; TCRdb's version includes in-frame clones alone and lacks a portion of them. The data contain about 86,000 clones, roughly 87% of them singletons. The record originates from a study of T cell responses to AZD1222 COVID-19 vaccine. Study details: Second-dose schedules of about 4 or about 12 weeks were combined. Regarding the study as a whole: Mapped onto spike, vaccine-associated CD4 TCRs spanned it and were dominant at 160-218 and 743-854. Baseline antibody screening turned up just a handful of seropositive AZD1222 recipients. With two AZD1222 doses given, Spike-specific TCR breadth and depth both rose.

The CDR3 extends over 13 amino acids. Trimming cost V 5 bases and J 2 bases; bases outside gene matches: 2. The germline gives CDR1 LGHDT, CDR2 YNNKEL (reference sequence). Sequencing used peripheral blood, obtained on day 0 of AZD1222 vaccination. The TCR originated in an adult in good health. The chain couples TRBV3-1 (or the pseudogene TRBV3-2) to TRBJ1-2, with TRBD1 matching 7 bases. The DNA of the CDR3 is TGTGCCAGCAGCTCACAGGGGAACTATGGCTACACCTTC. Protein sequence: CASSSQGNYGYTF.